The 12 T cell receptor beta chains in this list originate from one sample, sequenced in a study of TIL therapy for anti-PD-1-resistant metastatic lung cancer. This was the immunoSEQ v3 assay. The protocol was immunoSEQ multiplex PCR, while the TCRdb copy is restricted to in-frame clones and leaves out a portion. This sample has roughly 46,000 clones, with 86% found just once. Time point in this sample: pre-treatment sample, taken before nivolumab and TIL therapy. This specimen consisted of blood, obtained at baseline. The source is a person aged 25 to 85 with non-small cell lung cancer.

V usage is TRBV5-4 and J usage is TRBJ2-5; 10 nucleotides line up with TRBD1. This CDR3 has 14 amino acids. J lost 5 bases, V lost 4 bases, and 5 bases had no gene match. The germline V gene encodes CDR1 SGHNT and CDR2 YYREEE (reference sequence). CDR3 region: CASSADRGRETQYF. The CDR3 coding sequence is TGTGCCAGCAGCGCGGACAGGGGGAGGGAGACCCAGTACTTC.

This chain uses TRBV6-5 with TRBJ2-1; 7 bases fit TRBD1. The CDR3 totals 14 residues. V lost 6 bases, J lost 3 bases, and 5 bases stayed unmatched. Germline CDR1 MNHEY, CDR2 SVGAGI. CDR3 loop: CASSQGTVYNEQFF. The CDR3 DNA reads TGTGCCAGCAGCCAAGGGACAGTCTACAATGAGCAGTTCTTC.

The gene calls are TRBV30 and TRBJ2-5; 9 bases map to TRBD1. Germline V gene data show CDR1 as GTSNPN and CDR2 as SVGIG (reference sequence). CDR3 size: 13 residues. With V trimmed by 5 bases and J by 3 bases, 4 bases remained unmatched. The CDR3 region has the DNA TGTGCCTGGGGTCGACAGGGGGAAGAGACCCAGTACTTC. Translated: CAWGRQGEETQYF.

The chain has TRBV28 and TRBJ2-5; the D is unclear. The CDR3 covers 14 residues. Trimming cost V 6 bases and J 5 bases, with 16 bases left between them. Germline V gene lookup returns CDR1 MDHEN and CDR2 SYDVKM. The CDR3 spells CASSHYRVKETQYF. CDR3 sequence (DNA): TGTGCCAGCAGCCATTACCGGGTTAAGGAGACCCAGTACTTC.

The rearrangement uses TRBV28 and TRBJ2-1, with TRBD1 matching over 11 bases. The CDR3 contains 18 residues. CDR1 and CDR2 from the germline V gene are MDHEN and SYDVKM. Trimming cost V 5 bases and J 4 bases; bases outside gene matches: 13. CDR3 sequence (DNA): TGTGCCAGCAGTCCCTTCATATCCGGGACAGGGGGTTACAATGAGCAGTTCTTC. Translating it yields CASSPFISGTGGYNEQFF.

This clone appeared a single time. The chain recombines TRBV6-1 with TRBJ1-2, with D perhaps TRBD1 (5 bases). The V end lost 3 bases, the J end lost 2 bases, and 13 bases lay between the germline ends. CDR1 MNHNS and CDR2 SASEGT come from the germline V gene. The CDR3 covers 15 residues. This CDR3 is CASSEQLGRNYGYTF. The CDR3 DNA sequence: TGTGCCAGCAGTGAGCAATTGGGACGGAACTATGGCTACACCTTC.

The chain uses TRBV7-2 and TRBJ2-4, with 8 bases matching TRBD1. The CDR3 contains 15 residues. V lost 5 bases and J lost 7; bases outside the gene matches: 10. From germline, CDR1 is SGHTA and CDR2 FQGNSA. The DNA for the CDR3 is TGTGCCAGCAGCCCCAGACAGGGGAGACGGAACATTCAGTACTTC. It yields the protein CASSPRQGRRNIQYF.

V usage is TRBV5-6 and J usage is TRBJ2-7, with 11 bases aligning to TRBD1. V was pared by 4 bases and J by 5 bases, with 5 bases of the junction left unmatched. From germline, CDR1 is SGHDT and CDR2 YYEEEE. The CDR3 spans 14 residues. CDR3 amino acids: CASSRDRGVNEQYF. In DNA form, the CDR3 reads TGTGCCAGCAGCCGGGACAGGGGGGTCAACGAGCAGTACTTC.

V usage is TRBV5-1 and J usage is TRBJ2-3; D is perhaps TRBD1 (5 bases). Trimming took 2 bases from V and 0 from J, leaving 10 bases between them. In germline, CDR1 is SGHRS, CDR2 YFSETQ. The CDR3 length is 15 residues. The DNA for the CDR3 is TGCGCCAGCAGCTTTAGTGGGGCGAGCACAGATACGCAGTATTTT. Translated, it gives CASSFSGASTDTQYF.

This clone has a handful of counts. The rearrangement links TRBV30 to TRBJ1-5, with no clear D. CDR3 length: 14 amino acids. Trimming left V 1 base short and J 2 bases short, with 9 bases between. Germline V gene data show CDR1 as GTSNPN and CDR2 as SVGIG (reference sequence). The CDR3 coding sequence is TGTGCCTGGAGTGGAGGGAAAGGCAATCAGCCCCAGCATTTT. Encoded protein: CAWSGGKGNQPQHF.

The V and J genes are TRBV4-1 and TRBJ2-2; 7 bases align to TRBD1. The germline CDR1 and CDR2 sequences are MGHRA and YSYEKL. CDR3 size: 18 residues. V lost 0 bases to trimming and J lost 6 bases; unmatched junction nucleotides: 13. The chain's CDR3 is CASSQDSRQGLWAGELFF. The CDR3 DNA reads TGCGCCAGCAGCCAAGATTCCCGACAGGGTTTATGGGCCGGGGAGCTGTTTTTT.

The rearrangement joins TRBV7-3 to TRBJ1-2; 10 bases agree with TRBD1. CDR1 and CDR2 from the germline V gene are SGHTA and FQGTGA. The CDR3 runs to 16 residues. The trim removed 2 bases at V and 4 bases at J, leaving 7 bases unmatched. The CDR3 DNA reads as TGTGCCAGCAGCTTAGAGGTGACAGGGGGCGTCTATGGCTACACCTTC. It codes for CASSLEVTGGVYGYTF.